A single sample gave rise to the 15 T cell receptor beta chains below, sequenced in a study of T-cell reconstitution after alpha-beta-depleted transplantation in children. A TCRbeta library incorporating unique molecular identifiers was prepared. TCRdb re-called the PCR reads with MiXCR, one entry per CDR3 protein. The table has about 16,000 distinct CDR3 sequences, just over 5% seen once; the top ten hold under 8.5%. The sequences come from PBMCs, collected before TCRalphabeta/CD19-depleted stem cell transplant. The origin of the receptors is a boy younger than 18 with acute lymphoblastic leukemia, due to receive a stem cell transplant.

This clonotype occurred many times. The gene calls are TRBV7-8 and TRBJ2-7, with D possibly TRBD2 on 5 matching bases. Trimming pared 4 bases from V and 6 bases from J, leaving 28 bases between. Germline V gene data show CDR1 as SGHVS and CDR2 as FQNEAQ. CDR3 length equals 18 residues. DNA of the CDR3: TGTGCCAGCAGCTCCTTCGGGTGGGCTCGCCTCAAGGACTTCGAGCAGTACTTC. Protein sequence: CASSSFGWARLKDFEQYF.

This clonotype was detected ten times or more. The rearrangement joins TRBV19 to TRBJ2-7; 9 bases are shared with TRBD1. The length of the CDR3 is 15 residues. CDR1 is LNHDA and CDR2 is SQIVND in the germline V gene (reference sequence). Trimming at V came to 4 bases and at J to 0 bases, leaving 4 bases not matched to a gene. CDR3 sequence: CASSRGQGSSYEQYF. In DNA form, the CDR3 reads TGTGCCAGTAGTAGGGGACAGGGCTCCTCCTACGAGCAGTACTTC.

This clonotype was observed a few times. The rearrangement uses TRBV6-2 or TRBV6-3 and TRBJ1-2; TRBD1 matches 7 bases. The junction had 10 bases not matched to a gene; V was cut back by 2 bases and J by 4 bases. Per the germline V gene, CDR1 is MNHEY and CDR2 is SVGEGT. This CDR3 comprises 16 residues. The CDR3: CASSYPGQAAGYGYTF. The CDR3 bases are TGTGCCAGCAGTTACCCTGGACAGGCCGCCGGCTATGGCTACACCTTC.

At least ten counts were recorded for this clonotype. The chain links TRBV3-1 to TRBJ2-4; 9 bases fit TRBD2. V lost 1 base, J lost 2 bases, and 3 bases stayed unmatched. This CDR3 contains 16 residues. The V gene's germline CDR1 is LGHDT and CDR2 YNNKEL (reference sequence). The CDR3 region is CASSQGAGGPKNIQYF. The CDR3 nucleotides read TGTGCCAGCAGCCAAGGGGCGGGAGGGCCCAAAAACATTCAGTACTTC. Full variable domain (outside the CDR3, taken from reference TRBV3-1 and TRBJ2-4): DTAVSQTPKYLVTQMGNDKSIKCEQNLGHDTMYWYKQDSKKFLKIMFSYNNKELIINETVPNRFSPKSPDKAHLNLHINSLELGDSAVYFCASSQGAGGPKNIQYFGAGTRLSVL.

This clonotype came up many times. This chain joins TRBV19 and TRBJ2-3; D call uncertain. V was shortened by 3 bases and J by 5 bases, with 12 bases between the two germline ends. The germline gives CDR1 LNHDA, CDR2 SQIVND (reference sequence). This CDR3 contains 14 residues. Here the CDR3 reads CASSMGQTIDTQYF. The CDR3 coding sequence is TGTGCCAGTAGTATGGGCCAGACGATAGATACGCAGTATTTT.

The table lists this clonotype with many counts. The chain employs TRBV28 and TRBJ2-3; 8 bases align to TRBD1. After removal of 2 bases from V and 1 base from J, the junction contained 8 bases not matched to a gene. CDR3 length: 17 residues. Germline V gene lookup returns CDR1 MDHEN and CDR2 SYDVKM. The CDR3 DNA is TGTGCCAGCAGTTTAGAGTTATGGGGACAGGGCACAGATACGCAGTATTTT. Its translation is CASSLELWGQGTDTQYF.

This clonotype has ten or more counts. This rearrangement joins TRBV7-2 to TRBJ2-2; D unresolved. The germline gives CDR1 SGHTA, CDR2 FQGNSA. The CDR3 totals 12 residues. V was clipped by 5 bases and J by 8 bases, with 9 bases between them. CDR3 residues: CASSVYTGELFF. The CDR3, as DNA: TGTGCCAGCAGCGTCTATACAGGGGAGCTGTTTTTT.

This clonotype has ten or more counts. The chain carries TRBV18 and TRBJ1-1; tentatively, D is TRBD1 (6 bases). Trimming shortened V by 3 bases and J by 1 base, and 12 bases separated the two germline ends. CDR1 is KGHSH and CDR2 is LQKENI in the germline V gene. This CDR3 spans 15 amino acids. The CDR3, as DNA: TGTGCCAGCTCACCGAGACAGGCCTCGAACACTGAAGCTTTCTTT. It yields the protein CASSPRQASNTEAFF.

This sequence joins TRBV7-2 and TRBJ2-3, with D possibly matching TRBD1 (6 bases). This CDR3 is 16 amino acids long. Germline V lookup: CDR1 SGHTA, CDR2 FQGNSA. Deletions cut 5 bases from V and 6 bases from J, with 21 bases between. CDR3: CASSVTGTQNADTQYF. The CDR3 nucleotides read TGTGCCAGCAGCGTTACCGGGACACAGAACGCGGATACGCAGTATTTT.

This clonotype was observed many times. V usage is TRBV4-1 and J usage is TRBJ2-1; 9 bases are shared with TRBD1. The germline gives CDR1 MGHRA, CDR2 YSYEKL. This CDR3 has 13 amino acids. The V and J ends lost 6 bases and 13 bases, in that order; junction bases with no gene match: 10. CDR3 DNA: TGCGCCAGCAGTCCGGTAGGGACAGGGTATCAGTTCTTC. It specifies CASSPVGTGYQFF.

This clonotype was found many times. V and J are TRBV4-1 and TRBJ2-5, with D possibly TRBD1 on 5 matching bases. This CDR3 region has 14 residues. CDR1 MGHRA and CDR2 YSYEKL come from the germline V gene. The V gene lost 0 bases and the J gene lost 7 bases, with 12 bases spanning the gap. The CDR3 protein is CASSQDQGVATQYF. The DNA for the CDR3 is TGCGCCAGCAGCCAAGATCAAGGGGTTGCGACCCAGTACTTC.

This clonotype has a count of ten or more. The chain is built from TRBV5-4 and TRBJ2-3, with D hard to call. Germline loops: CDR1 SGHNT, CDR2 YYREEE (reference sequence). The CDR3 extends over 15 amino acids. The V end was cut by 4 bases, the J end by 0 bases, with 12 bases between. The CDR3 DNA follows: TGTGCCAGCAGCCCCCCGCTTGGAAGCACAGATACGCAGTATTTT. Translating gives CASSPPLGSTDTQYF.

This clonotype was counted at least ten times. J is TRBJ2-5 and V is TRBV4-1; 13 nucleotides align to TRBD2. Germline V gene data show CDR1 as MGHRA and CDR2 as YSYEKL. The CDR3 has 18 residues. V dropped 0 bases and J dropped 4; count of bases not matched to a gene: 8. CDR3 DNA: TGCGCCAGCAGCCAAGATCCTTGGACTAGCGGGAGTGGAGAGACCCAGTACTTC. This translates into CASSQDPWTSGSGETQYF.

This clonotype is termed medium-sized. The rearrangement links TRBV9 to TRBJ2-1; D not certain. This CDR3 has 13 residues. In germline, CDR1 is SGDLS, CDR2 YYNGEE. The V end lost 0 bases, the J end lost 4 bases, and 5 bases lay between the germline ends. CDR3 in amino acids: CASSVVGYNEQFF. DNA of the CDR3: TGTGCCAGCAGCGTAGTGGGATACAATGAGCAGTTCTTC.

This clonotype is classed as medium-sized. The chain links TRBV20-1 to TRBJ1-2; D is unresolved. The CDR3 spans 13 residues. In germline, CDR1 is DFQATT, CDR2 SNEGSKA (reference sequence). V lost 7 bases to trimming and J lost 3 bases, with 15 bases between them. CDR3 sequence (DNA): TGCAGTGTCAGGCCCCGATGGGACTATGGCTACACCTTC. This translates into CSVRPRWDYGYTF.